The 10 T cell receptor beta chains given below trace back to one sample, sequenced in a study of tumor-infiltrating lymphocytes in primary liver carcinoma (dated by TCRdb to about 2017). Sequenced using an Illumina HiSeq 2500. Starting from 450 to 500 ng total RNA, TCRbeta-specific cDNA was produced by reverse transcription with a constant-region primer and ProtoScript II reverse transcriptase. Construction of the TCRbeta libraries relied on three nested rounds of multiplex PCR, following a slightly modified ARM-PCR procedure. Each of the first two PCR rounds ran for about 10 cycles using multiplex TRBV1-TRBV30 forward primers together with a Cbeta reverse primer. TCRdb's own reprocessing of the public reads used fastp at Q25 and MiXCR and kept productive beta chains. Identical CDR3 proteins give one entry, which carries the most common genes and DNA. Recorded for this sample are about 120,000 distinct CDR3 sequences; 50% to 65% of them occurred a single time. The ten largest account for roughly a tenth of the sample.

Without any cell sorting, total RNA and DNA were extracted together from about 20-30 mg of bulk tissue using the AllPrep DNA/RNA mini kit. The material sequenced was liver tumor tissue from sampling region 1. The cell subset or site label, as the study defines it: tumor region T1, superior pole. Source of these receptors: a woman between 55 and 75 years old with primary liver carcinoma and hepatitis B virus infection.

Details on this clonotype: A read error may be the cause here, since a much bigger clone is one base away. The chain combines TRBV6-6 with TRBJ2-7; TRBD2 matches at 8 bases. CDR1 is MNHNY and CDR2 is SVGAGI in the germline V gene (reference sequence). This CDR3 is built from 15 residues. CDR3 in DNA: TGTGCCAGCAATTACTCGGCGGGGGGATCCTACGAGCAGTACTTC. This translates into CASNYSAGGSYEQYF.

Remarks on this clonotype: Relative to the germline gene, one junction end is altered; a read error may explain this. The chain couples TRBV29-1 to TRBJ1-1; D is perhaps TRBD1 (5 bases). Per germline, CDR1 SQVTM and CDR2 ANQGSEA. This CDR3 has 9 residues. The CDR3, as DNA: TGCAGCCGAGGGGATGAAGCTCTCTTT. Translating gives CSRGDEALF.

The chain employs TRBV10-3 and TRBJ2-7; 8 bases are shared with TRBD2. The trim removed 0 bases at V and 3 bases at J, leaving 1 base unmatched. This CDR3 contains 14 residues. Germline V gives CDR1 ENHRY, CDR2 SYGVKD. The CDR3 is CAISESGTSYEQYF. The CDR3 nucleotides are TGTGCCATCAGTGAGTCCGGGACTAGCTACGAGCAGTACTTC.

About this clonotype itself: Given a much more abundant clone one base away, this may be a read error. The chain has TRBV29-1 and TRBJ2-3; D uncertain. CDR1 is SQVTM, CDR2 ANQGSEA, per germline. There are 12 residues in the CDR3. CDR3 DNA sequence: TGTTCTGGCAACACACGCACAGATACGCAGTATTTT. This sequence encodes CSGNTRTDTQYF.

With respect to this clonotype: Lacking the conserved final phenylalanine or tryptophan, this CDR3 likely reflects a read error. The rearrangement uses TRBV10-2 and TRBJ1-1, with TRBD1 matching 9 bases. Per germline, CDR1 WSHSY and CDR2 SAAADI. V lost 6 bases, J lost 4 bases, and 3 bases stayed unmatched. CDR3 size: 13 residues. The CDR3 reads CASRTGGLTEAFI. CDR3 DNA sequence: TGCGCCAGCAGAACAGGGGGCCTCACTGAAGCTTTCATT.

This clonotype was observed many times. J is TRBJ2-3 and V is TRBV7-8; 10 positions match TRBD1. After removal of 5 bases from V and 4 bases from J, the junction contained 9 bases not matched to a gene. CDR1 is SGHVS and CDR2 is FQNEAQ in the germline V gene. The CDR3 loop spans 16 amino acids. The CDR3 DNA is TGTGCCAGCAGCCCACCCGGGACAGGGGTTCCAGATACGCAGTATTTT. This codes for CASSPPGTGVPDTQYF.

In the case of this clonotype: Likely a read error: the CDR3 ends without its conserved phenylalanine or tryptophan. The chain employs TRBV28 and TRBJ1-5; D is unclear. The CDR3 spans 15 residues. The V end was cut by 6 bases, the J end by 7 bases, with 19 bases between. The germline gives CDR1 MDHEN, CDR2 SYDVKM. CDR3 region: CASRLEGYPPQPQHY. The CDR3 coding sequence is TGTGCCAGCAGATTAGAGGGCTACCCCCCCCAGCCCCAGCATTAT.

This clonotype was observed a handful of times. The rearrangement uses TRBV12-3 or TRBV12-4 and TRBJ2-3; no reliable D call. The CDR3 consists of 14 residues. Trimming took off 6 bases at V and 15 bases at J, with 25 bases between the two ends. CDR3 bases: TGTGCCAGCAGCCCCGGTGGTAGCACAGATACGTACTATTTT. It is translated as CASSPGGSTDTYYF.

For this clonotype: A much larger clone differs from this one at a single base, so this may be a read error. This sequence joins TRBV29-1 and TRBJ1-4; no clear D gene. Germline assignment: CDR1 SQVTM and CDR2 ANQGSEA. This CDR3 contains 13 residues. The CDR3 coding sequence is TGCAGAGTTGAAAGCATGGGGAATGAAAAACTGTTTTTT. Translating it yields CRVESMGNEKLFF.

Comments on this clonotype: A much larger clone lies a single base off, so this may be a read error. V usage is TRBV12-3 or TRBV12-4 and J usage is TRBJ1-2, with 10 positions matching TRBD1. The CDR3 covers 11 residues. V trimming: 10 bases; J trimming: 8 bases; junction bases outside the gene matches: 4. CDR3 loop: CANGQGVGYTF. Written as DNA, the CDR3 is TGTGCCAACGGACAGGGGGTAGGCTACACCTTC.